The 15 T cell receptor beta chains reported below all come from one sample, sequenced in a study of blood T cell repertoires in COVID-19. Measured with immunoSEQ multiplex PCR; TCRdb has only the in-frame clones, and not every one. The sample includes hundreds of thousands of clones, roughly 90% of them seen just once. Sequenced sample: peripheral blood. These receptors came from a young man with COVID-19, enrolled during active disease.

The chain employs TRBV5-1 and TRBJ2-2; 10 bases line up with TRBD2. The CDR3 is 18 amino acids. Germline assignment: CDR1 SGHRS and CDR2 YFSETQ. Trimming took 7 bases from V and 2 from J; bases not matched to a gene: 14. The DNA for the CDR3 is TGCGCCAGCTCCCAAAGGTCTAGCGGGAGATACAACACCGGGGAGCTGTTTTTT. Its translation is CASSQRSSGRYNTGELFF.

The J gene is TRBJ1-5, the V gene TRBV19; 7 positions agree with TRBD1. The trim removed 7 bases at V and 4 bases at J, leaving 16 bases unmatched. This CDR3 has 17 residues. Germline-derived CDR1 and CDR2 are LNHDA and SQIVND (reference sequence). The CDR3 here is CASTAQGVGWPNQPQHF. CDR3 DNA sequence: TGTGCCAGTACCGCCCAGGGGGTTGGGTGGCCTAATCAGCCCCAGCATTTT.

The chain links TRBV5-5 to TRBJ2-3; D possibly corresponds to TRBD1 (7 bases). In germline, CDR1 is SGHKS, CDR2 YYEKEE (reference sequence). This CDR3 comprises 14 residues. V was clipped by 4 bases and J by 4 bases, with 13 bases between them. The CDR3 region has the DNA TGTGCCAGCAGCCGAACAGGGGAGGCAGATACGCAGTATTTT. Translation: CASSRTGEADTQYF.

This clone was counted only a few times. The rearrangement uses TRBV7-9 and TRBJ2-7; TRBD2 matches 11 bases. The CDR3 covers 15 residues. V shed 5 bases and J 0 bases; nucleotides not matched to a gene: 3. Germline CDR1 is SEHNR and CDR2 is FQNEAQ (reference sequence). CDR3 protein: CASSPTSGSSYEQYF. The CDR3 nucleotides read TGTGCCAGCAGCCCCACTAGCGGGAGCTCCTACGAGCAGTACTTC. Looking up the rest from reference TRBV7-9 and TRBJ2-7 gives the full variable domain: DTGVSQNPRHKITKRGQNVTFRCDPISEHNRLYWYRQTLGQGPEFLTYFQNEAQLEKSRLLSDRFSAERPKGSFSTLEIQRTEQGDSAMYLCASSPTSGSSYEQYFGPGTRLTVT.

The gene calls are TRBV6-4 and TRBJ2-3; D gene ambiguous. With 0 bases removed from V and 13 bases from J, the gap between germline ends came to 23 bases. The CDR3 covers 16 residues. Germline CDR1 MRHNA, CDR2 SNTAGT. The CDR3 here is CASSDSHSPGQLDEYF. The CDR3 bases are TGTGCCAGCAGTGACTCCCATTCTCCAGGCCAGCTTGATGAGTATTTT.

This rearrangement joins TRBV10-3 to TRBJ1-5, with D perhaps matching TRBD1 (5 bases). There are 13 residues in the CDR3. Trimming stripped 4 bases from V and 4 bases from J, with 8 bases between. Per the germline V gene, CDR1 is ENHRY and CDR2 is SYGVKD. The CDR3 DNA reads as TGTGCCATCAGTGCTGGGGCAAATCAGCCCCAGCATTTT. Protein product: CAISAGANQPQHF.

The chain is built from TRBV19 and TRBJ1-3, with 8 bases matching TRBD1. With V trimmed by 11 bases and J by 8 bases, 17 bases remained unmatched. The germline CDR1 and CDR2 sequences are LNHDA and SQIVND (reference sequence). The CDR3 runs 15 residues. The CDR3 DNA reads TGTGCCTCCCTCCCCGGACAGGGATCAGGAGACACCATATATTTT. Translated, it gives CASLPGQGSGDTIYF.

As concerns this clone: The same CDR3 is also encoded by other DNA sequences in this sample. This sequence joins TRBV19 and TRBJ2-7; 8 bases align to TRBD2. The CDR3 consists of 14 residues. The germline CDR1 and CDR2 sequences are LNHDA and SQIVND (reference sequence). V shed 3 bases and J 0 bases; nucleotides not matched to a gene: 1. In DNA form, the CDR3 reads TGTGCCAGTAGTATCGCGGGGGGCTCCTACGAGCAGTACTTC. Translating gives CASSIAGGSYEQYF.

The V gene is TRBV27, the J gene TRBJ2-7, with D perhaps matching TRBD1 (6 bases). The CDR3 runs to 14 residues. With 0 bases removed from V and 2 bases from J, the gap between germline ends came to 8 bases. Germline assignment: CDR1 MNHEY and CDR2 SMNVEV (reference sequence). The CDR3 spells CASSLSRGAYEQYF. As DNA, the CDR3 is TGTGCCAGCAGTTTATCCAGGGGAGCCTACGAGCAGTACTTC.

This chain uses TRBV3-1 (or the pseudogene TRBV3-2) with TRBJ2-1; 12 bases are a match to TRBD2. The CDR3 is made up of 16 amino acids. Germline V CDR1 and CDR2: LGHDT, YNNKEL (reference sequence). The J segment lost 8 bases and the V segment lost 4 bases, leaving 9 bases of the junction unmatched. CDR3 amino acids: CASSPPSGRASHEQFF. The DNA of the CDR3 is TGTGCCAGCAGCCCGCCTAGCGGGAGGGCATCCCATGAGCAGTTCTTC.

The chain is built from TRBV25-1 and TRBJ1-2; 7 bases are shared with TRBD1. V lost 5 bases to trimming and J lost 4 bases; unmatched junction nucleotides: 10. Germline CDR1 reads MGHDK; CDR2 reads SYGVNS. CDR3 size: 15 residues. The CDR3 coding sequence is TGTGCCAGCAGTCCCTGGGACAGCCAGGTCTATGGCTACACCTTC. This codes for CASSPWDSQVYGYTF.

The V and J genes are TRBV6-6 and TRBJ2-5; 9 nucleotides agree with TRBD2. The germline V gene encodes CDR1 MNHNY and CDR2 SVGAGI (reference sequence). The CDR3 consists of 16 residues. V lost 3 bases, J lost 4 bases, and 9 bases stayed unmatched. The DNA for the CDR3 is TGTGCCAGCAGTTATCACTTAGCGGGGGAGGTAGAGACCCAGTACTTC. Residues: CASSYHLAGEVETQYF.

This clone was found a few times. The chain carries TRBV6-5 and TRBJ2-7; tentative D call: TRBD1 (6 bases). CDR3 length: 15 amino acids. Germline V CDR1 and CDR2: MNHEY, SVGAGI. With 7 bases removed from V and 2 bases from J, the gap between germline ends came to 18 bases. CDR3 sequence: CASNRDPGHPYEQYF. CDR3 coding DNA: TGTGCCAGCAACAGGGACCCTGGGCATCCCTACGAGCAGTACTTC.

The V and J genes are TRBV13 and TRBJ1-1; 8 nucleotides line up with TRBD1. Trimming cost V 5 bases and J 4 bases; bases outside gene matches: 9. The CDR3 consists of 15 residues. Germline loops: CDR1 PRHDT, CDR2 FYEKMQ (reference sequence). The CDR3: CASSPRQGMGTEAFF. As DNA, the CDR3 is TGTGCCAGCAGCCCTCGACAGGGGATGGGCACTGAAGCTTTCTTT.

This clone was recorded once. The rearrangement links TRBV25-1 to TRBJ1-6; D might be TRBD1 (5 bases). V lost 4 bases to trimming and J lost 5 bases, with 12 bases between them. This CDR3 comprises 15 residues. Germline V CDR1 and CDR2: MGHDK, SYGVNS. The CDR3 nucleotides are TGTGCCAGCAGTGCCGGACACACTAATAATTCACCCCTCCACTTT. Translated: CASSAGHTNNSPLHF.